The 21 T cell receptor beta chains listed next were all sequenced from one sample in a study of blood T cell repertoires in COVID-19. Measured with immunoSEQ multiplex PCR; TCRdb has only the in-frame clones, and not every one. Of fewer than 250,000 clones listed, around 81% were seen once; the top ten hold around 6.8%. The source material was peripheral blood. The origin of the receptors is a woman between 55 and 75 years old with active or convalescent COVID-19.

The chain links TRBV6-6 to TRBJ2-3, with D possibly being TRBD2 (6 bases). This CDR3 is built from 15 residues. V lost 6 bases, J lost 0 bases, and 13 bases lay in between. Per the germline V gene, CDR1 is MNHNY and CDR2 is SVGAGI (reference sequence). CDR3 coding DNA: TGTGCCAGCAGCCTAGGGACTGGTAGCACAGATACGCAGTATTTT. Translation: CASSLGTGSTDTQYF.

This clone is a singleton in its sample. The V call is TRBV7-9, the J call TRBJ2-5, with D perhaps matching TRBD2 (5 bases). CDR1 and CDR2 from the germline V gene are SEHNR and FQNEAQ (reference sequence). The CDR3 runs 14 residues. The germline V and J ends were trimmed by 1 base and 1 base, with 7 bases remaining between them. The CDR3 bases are TGTGCCAGCAGCTTAGAGAGGGCCCAAGAGACCCAGTACTTC. Residues: CASSLERAQETQYF. Full variable domain (remainder filled in from reference TRBV7-9 and TRBJ2-5): DTGVSQNPRHKITKRGQNVTFRCDPISEHNRLYWYRQTLGQGPEFLTYFQNEAQLEKSRLLSDRFSAERPKGSFSTLEIQRTEQGDSAMYLCASSLERAQETQYFGPGTRLLVL.

The genes are TRBV4-1 and TRBJ2-3; TRBD2 might be the D (7 bases). The CDR3 sequence is 18 residues long. V was clipped by 1 base and J by 5 bases, with 22 bases between them. Germline lookup yields CDR1 MGHRA and CDR2 YSYEKL. The CDR3 region has the DNA TGCGCCAGCAGCCAAGGCGGCAGTGCGGGGGCGAGGGAAGATACGCAGTATTTT. This gives the protein CASSQGGSAGAREDTQYF.

V usage is TRBV7-9 and J usage is TRBJ1-2, with TRBD1 as a possible D gene (6 bases). V was pared by 1 base and J by 8 bases, with 8 bases between. The CDR3 extends over 12 amino acids. Germline V CDR1 and CDR2: SEHNR, FQNEAQ (reference sequence). The CDR3 is CASSLGGPGYTF. CDR3 coding DNA: TGTGCCAGCAGCTTAGGGGGGCCCGGCTACACCTTC.

This clone was detected only once. This chain links TRBV12-3 or TRBV12-4 with TRBJ2-5; D is unresolved. The CDR3 contains 13 residues. Trimming removed 5 bases at V and 3 bases at J, with 10 bases between. CDR3 DNA sequence: TGTGCCAGCAGTGGGCCCGCCAAAGAGACCCAGTACTTC. The encoded protein is CASSGPAKETQYF.

In this sample, this clone turned up a few times. This chain connects TRBV3-1 (or the pseudogene TRBV3-2) to TRBJ1-4; D is uncertain. Trimming stripped 4 bases from V and 7 bases from J, with 19 bases between. CDR1 and CDR2 from the germline V gene are LGHDT and YNNKEL (reference sequence). The CDR3 covers 16 residues. The CDR3 spells CASSPRSQTTSEKLFF. The DNA of the CDR3 is TGTGCCAGCAGCCCGAGAAGCCAGACTACCTCTGAAAAACTGTTTTTT.

The chain is built from TRBV7-9 and TRBJ2-7; a weak D match, TRBD2 (6 bases). The CDR3 is made up of 14 amino acids. V shed 5 bases and J shed 1 base, with 12 bases lying between them. CDR1 and CDR2 from the germline V gene are SEHNR and FQNEAQ (reference sequence). The CDR3 region is CASSPGLASYEQYF. CDR3 DNA sequence: TGTGCCAGCAGCCCCGGGCTAGCGTCCTACGAGCAGTACTTC.

This clone was counted only a few times. This sequence joins TRBV4-1 and TRBJ1-5, with no clear D. The germline V and J ends were trimmed by 0 bases and 4 bases, with 7 bases remaining between them. This CDR3 region has 14 residues. Germline V lookup: CDR1 MGHRA, CDR2 YSYEKL. This CDR3 is CASSQDPGNQPQHF. Written as DNA, the CDR3 is TGCGCCAGCAGCCAAGACCCCGGGAATCAGCCCCAGCATTTT.

This sequence joins TRBV5-1 and TRBJ1-1, with 8 positions matching TRBD1. Looked up from germline, CDR1 is SGHRS and CDR2 is YFSETQ. With 4 bases clipped from V and 3 bases from J, the junction kept 5 bases outside the gene matches. This CDR3 contains 14 residues. The CDR3 reads CASSSVDRDTEAFF. The CDR3 DNA sequence: TGCGCCAGCAGCAGCGTGGACAGGGACACTGAAGCTTTCTTT.

The V call is TRBV7-9, the J call TRBJ1-1; D gene unclear. Germline V gene sequence: CDR1 SEHNR, CDR2 FQNEAQ (reference sequence). The ends were cut back, 4 bases at V and 3 bases at J, with 9 bases in the middle. The CDR3 has 13 amino acids. CDR3 DNA sequence: TGTGCCAGCAGCTCGGAGTGGGACACTGAAGCTTTCTTT. This encodes CASSSEWDTEAFF.

The sample holds one count of this clone. The genes are TRBV10-3 and TRBJ2-5, with TRBD1 as a possible D gene (6 bases). V shed 6 bases and J shed 2 bases, with 16 bases lying between them. From germline, CDR1 is ENHRY and CDR2 SYGVKD. CDR3 length: 15 residues. The CDR3 sequence is CAISEDTGRQETQYF. CDR3 nucleotides: TGTGCCATCAGCGAAGATACAGGGAGACAAGAGACCCAGTACTTC.

V and J are TRBV2 and TRBJ2-1, with 7 bases matching TRBD1. Trimming removed 3 bases from V and 2 bases from J; junction bases left unmatched: 10. Germline CDR1 is SNHLY and CDR2 is FYNNEI. This CDR3 is 17 amino acids long. CDR3 loop: CASSDLTGSPTYNEQFF. CDR3 sequence (DNA): TGTGCCAGCAGTGATCTGACAGGGTCGCCAACCTACAATGAGCAGTTCTTC.

This chain joins TRBV7-9 and TRBJ2-1, with D perhaps TRBD2 (6 bases). The CDR3 covers 15 residues. Germline CDR1 and CDR2: SEHNR and FQNEAQ (reference sequence). Trimming cost V 2 bases and J 4 bases, with 12 bases left between them. The CDR3 nucleotides read TGTGCCAGCAGCTTAAAAGCGGGCGGGTACAATGAGCAGTTCTTC. The encoded protein is CASSLKAGGYNEQFF.

Concerning this clone itself: The sample contains more than one DNA sequence encoding this CDR3. The chain combines TRBV5-5 with TRBJ2-7; tentative D call: TRBD2 (6 bases). Germline lookup yields CDR1 SGHKS and CDR2 YYEKEE (reference sequence). The CDR3 loop spans 13 amino acids. Trimming took off 4 bases at V and 10 bases at J, with 18 bases between the two ends. The CDR3 DNA follows: TGTGCCAGCAGCGGGTATGGGGGAGGCGAACAGTACTTC. Amino acid sequence: CASSGYGGGEQYF.

The chain joins TRBV3-1 (or the pseudogene TRBV3-2) to TRBJ1-2, with TRBD1 matching over 8 bases. CDR1 and CDR2 from the germline V gene are LGHDT and YNNKEL (reference sequence). The CDR3 is 13 residues long. V gave up 6 bases and J gave up 8 bases; unmatched junction bases: 8. Here the CDR3 reads CASRHQGARGYTF. As DNA, the CDR3 is TGTGCCAGCAGACATCAGGGGGCACGAGGCTACACCTTC.

The V call is TRBV19, the J call TRBJ2-7; 10 nucleotides align to TRBD2. J gave up 5 bases and V 1 base, and 5 bases lay outside the gene matches. There are 15 residues in the CDR3. Germline values: CDR1 LNHDA, CDR2 SQIVND (reference sequence). For the CDR3, the DNA is TGTGCCAGTAGTATAGCAAGCGGGAGGGACAACGAGCAGTACTTC. Its protein product is CASSIASGRDNEQYF. Using reference TRBV19 and TRBJ2-7 for the parts outside the CDR3, the full variable domain is DGGITQSPKYLFRKEGQNVTLSCEQNLNHDAMYWYRQDPGQGLRLIYYSQIVNDFQKGDIAEGYSVSREKKESFPLTVTSAQKNPTAFYLCASSIASGRDNEQYFGPGTRLTVT.

The chain recombines TRBV12-3 or TRBV12-4 with TRBJ1-5; 7 bases line up with TRBD1. Trimming cost V 5 bases and J 8 bases; bases outside gene matches: 3. The CDR3 totals 12 residues. CDR3 sequence: CASSPTGEPQHF. The CDR3, as DNA: TGTGCCAGCAGTCCAACAGGGGAGCCCCAGCATTTT.

V usage is TRBV5-1 and J usage is TRBJ1-3; D remains unclear. The V end lost 0 bases, the J end lost 1 base, and 8 bases lay between the germline ends. CDR3 length: 15 residues. The germline V gene encodes CDR1 SGHRS and CDR2 YFSETQ. CDR3 nucleotide sequence: TGCGCCAGCAGCTTGGCCTCGGGTTCTGGAAACACCATATATTTT. This encodes CASSLASGSGNTIYF.

This chain connects TRBV11-3 to TRBJ2-2, with TRBD1 matching 10 bases. Germline assignment: CDR1 SGHNT and CDR2 YENEEA. V shed 5 bases, J shed 4 bases, and the junction held 4 bases outside the gene matches. The CDR3 extends over 15 amino acids. CDR3: CASSTRDRGTGELFF. The CDR3, as DNA: TGTGCCAGCAGCACCCGGGACAGGGGCACCGGGGAGCTGTTTTTT.

V is TRBV21-1 and J is TRBJ1-2; TRBD1, as called in the table, went unchecked against the DNA. TRBV21-1 is recorded as a pseudogene. The CDR3 runs 14 residues. For the CDR3, the DNA is TGTGCCAGCAGCAAACCCAGGTTGATCAATGGCTACACCTTC. Translating it yields CASSKPRLINGYTF.

The V call is TRBV12-5, the J call TRBJ2-7, with 10 bases that match TRBD2. CDR3 length: 14 residues. Trimming took 3 bases from V and 5 from J; bases not matched to a gene: 4. Germline CDR1 is LGHNT and CDR2 is FRNRAP. CDR3 coding DNA: TGTGCTAGTGGTTTCCTAGCGGGAGTCGACGAGCAGTACTTC. Protein product: CASGFLAGVDEQYF.